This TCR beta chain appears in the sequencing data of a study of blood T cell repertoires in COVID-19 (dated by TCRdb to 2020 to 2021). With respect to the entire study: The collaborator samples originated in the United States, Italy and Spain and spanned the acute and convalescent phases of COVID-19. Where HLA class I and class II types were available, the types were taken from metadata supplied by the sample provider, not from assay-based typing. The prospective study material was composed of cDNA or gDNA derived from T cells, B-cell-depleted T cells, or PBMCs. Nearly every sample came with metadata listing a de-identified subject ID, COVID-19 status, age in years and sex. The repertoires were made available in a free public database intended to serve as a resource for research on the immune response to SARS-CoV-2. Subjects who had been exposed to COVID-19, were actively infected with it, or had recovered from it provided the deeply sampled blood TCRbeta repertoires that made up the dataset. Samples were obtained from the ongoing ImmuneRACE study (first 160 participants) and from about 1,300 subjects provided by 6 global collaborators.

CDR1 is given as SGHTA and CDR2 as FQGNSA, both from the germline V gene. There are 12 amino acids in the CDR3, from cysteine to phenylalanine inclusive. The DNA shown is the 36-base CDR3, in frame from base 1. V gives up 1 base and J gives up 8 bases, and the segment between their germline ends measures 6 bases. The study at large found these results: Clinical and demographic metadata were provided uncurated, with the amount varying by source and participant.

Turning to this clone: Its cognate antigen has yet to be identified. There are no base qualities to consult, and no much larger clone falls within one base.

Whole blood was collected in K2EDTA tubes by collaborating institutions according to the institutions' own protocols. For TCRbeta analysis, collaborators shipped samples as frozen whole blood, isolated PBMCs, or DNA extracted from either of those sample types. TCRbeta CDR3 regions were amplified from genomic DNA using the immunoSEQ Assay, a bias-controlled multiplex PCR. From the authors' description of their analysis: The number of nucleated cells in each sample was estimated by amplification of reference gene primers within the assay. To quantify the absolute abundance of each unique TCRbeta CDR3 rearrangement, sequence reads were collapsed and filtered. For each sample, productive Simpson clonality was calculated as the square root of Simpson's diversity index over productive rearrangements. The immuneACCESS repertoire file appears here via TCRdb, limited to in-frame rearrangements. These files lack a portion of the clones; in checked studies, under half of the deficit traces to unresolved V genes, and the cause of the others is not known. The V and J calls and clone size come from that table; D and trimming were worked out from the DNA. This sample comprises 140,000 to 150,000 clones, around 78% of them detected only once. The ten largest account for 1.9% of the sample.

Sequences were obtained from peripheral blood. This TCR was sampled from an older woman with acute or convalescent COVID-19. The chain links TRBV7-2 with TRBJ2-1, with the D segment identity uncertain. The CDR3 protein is CASSLVWHEQFF. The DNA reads TGTGCCAGCAGCTTAGTGTGGCATGAGCAGTTCTTC.